The rows below give T cell receptor beta chains drawn from one sample of a study of breast tumors, draining lymph nodes, adjacent tissues. Via MiXCR, TCRdb re-called the multiplex PCR reads, giving one row per CDR3 protein. The sample has 20,000 or so distinct CDR3 sequences, around two fifths seen once. Source material: breast tumor tissue. These TCRs come from a female donor with breast cancer. Some clones in this sample may be carry-over from other donors' samples. Both conserved end residues are trimmed from each CDR3. Some rows have no size entry. The others give once, few or many, or a class for an expanded clone.

abundance: many; len: 11; v_gene: TRBV11-3; j_gene: TRBJ2-5; CDR3aa: ASSLDRQATQY
abundance: many; len: 13; v_gene: TRBV5-1; j_gene: TRBJ1-4; CDR3aa: ASSPGWGTNEKLF
abundance: .; len: 12; v_gene: TRBV7-3; j_gene: TRBJ2-7; CDR3aa: ASSFGGRVHEQY
abundance: medium-sized; len: 10; v_gene: TRBV6-6; j_gene: TRBJ2-7; CDR3aa: ASSYQVYEQY
abundance: many; len: 13; v_gene: TRBV6-5; j_gene: TRBJ2-1; CDR3aa: ASNGLAGGRNEQF
abundance: .; len: 12; v_gene: TRBV5-4; j_gene: TRBJ1-1; CDR3aa: ASSLETGTPEAF
abundance: .; len: 12; v_gene: TRBV6-6; j_gene: TRBJ2-5; CDR3aa: ASSGWRAGETQY
abundance: many; len: 13; v_gene: TRBV20-1; j_gene: TRBJ2-5; CDR3aa: SARDGLREQETQY
abundance: once; len: 12; v_gene: TRBV24-1; j_gene: TRBJ2-7; CDR3aa: ATSRTSGREEQY
abundance: .; len: 17; v_gene: TRBV9; j_gene: TRBJ2-1; CDR3aa: ASSGEGQVGRGPYNEQF
abundance: many; len: 13; v_gene: TRBV2; j_gene: TRBJ2-3; CDR3aa: ASRIDSGLTDTQY
abundance: .; len: 12; v_gene: TRBV19; j_gene: TRBJ2-4; CDR3aa: ASSIQGIKNIQY
abundance: .; len: 12; v_gene: TRBV10-3; j_gene: TRBJ1-2; CDR3aa: AISEHGVSYGYT
abundance: .; len: 13; v_gene: TRBV24-1; j_gene: TRBJ2-7; CDR3aa: ATSDSGGEHYEQY
abundance: .; len: 12; v_gene: TRBV13; j_gene: TRBJ1-2; CDR3aa: ASSSGTGGDDYT
abundance: many; len: 12; v_gene: TRBV20-1; j_gene: TRBJ2-1; CDR3aa: SASTGRKYNEQF
abundance: many; len: 12; v_gene: TRBV7-3; j_gene: TRBJ2-2; CDR3aa: ASSLQGGAGELF
abundance: .; len: 12; v_gene: TRBV20-1; j_gene: TRBJ2-3; CDR3aa: SAYGEFLGDEQY
abundance: once; len: 12; v_gene: TRBV12-3/TRBV12-4; j_gene: TRBJ1-6; CDR3aa: ASSPGQGDSPLH
abundance: .; len: 12; v_gene: TRBV20-1; j_gene: TRBJ2-7; CDR3aa: SARARDRVYEQY
abundance: many; len: 11; v_gene: TRBV6-5; j_gene: TRBJ2-1; CDR3aa: ASSSGLAGVQF
abundance: .; len: 11; v_gene: TRBV20-1; j_gene: TRBJ2-7; CDR3aa: SARDWDVYEQY
abundance: .; len: 13; v_gene: TRBV5-4; j_gene: TRBJ2-7; CDR3aa: ASSLASGSRDEQY
abundance: many; len: 12; v_gene: TRBV7-3; j_gene: TRBJ2-1; CDR3aa: ASSPGGFTGEQF
abundance: .; len: 20; v_gene: TRBV5-1; j_gene: TRBJ2-1; CDR3aa: ASSFYICSAEGVGGFHNEQF
abundance: many; len: 12; v_gene: TRBV2; j_gene: TRBJ2-3; CDR3aa: ASRREALGDTQY
abundance: .; len: 12; v_gene: TRBV18; j_gene: TRBJ2-7; CDR3aa: ASSPRDRGHEQY
abundance: .; len: 12; v_gene: TRBV18; j_gene: TRBJ2-7; CDR3aa: ASSPDRGLYEQY
abundance: .; len: 11; v_gene: TRBV29-1; j_gene: TRBJ2-7; CDR3aa: SRLGQGVYEQY
abundance: .; len: 13; v_gene: TRBV7-8; j_gene: TRBJ2-1; CDR3aa: ASSQRTSGSNEQF
abundance: many; len: 11; v_gene: TRBV11-2; j_gene: TRBJ2-1; CDR3aa: ASREGGYNEQF
abundance: many; len: 13; v_gene: TRBV10-3; j_gene: TRBJ2-3; CDR3aa: AIRGGTSGTDTQY
abundance: .; len: 15; v_gene: TRBV6-1; j_gene: TRBJ2-7; CDR3aa: ASSESIGVRTVYGQY
abundance: medium-sized; len: 13; v_gene: TRBV7-2; j_gene: TRBJ2-7; CDR3aa: ASSPRAGNSYEQY
abundance: .; len: 11; v_gene: TRBV20-1; j_gene: TRBJ2-3; CDR3aa: SARESLTDTQY
abundance: many; len: 13; v_gene: TRBV19; j_gene: TRBJ2-3; CDR3aa: ASSISDSSTDTQY
abundance: many; len: 14; v_gene: TRBV11-3; j_gene: TRBJ2-7; CDR3aa: ASSSRSGRTTYEQY
abundance: .; len: 12; v_gene: TRBV6-6; j_gene: TRBJ1-4; CDR3aa: ASSYFVTGEKLF
abundance: .; len: 15; v_gene: TRBV15; j_gene: TRBJ2-1; CDR3aa: ATSGDDGGLPSDEQF
abundance: many; len: 15; v_gene: TRBV7-9; j_gene: TRBJ1-2; CDR3aa: ASSFGTDISGESGYT
abundance: .; len: 14; v_gene: TRBV11-3; j_gene: TRBJ2-3; CDR3aa: ASSGFLAGGGDTQY
abundance: once; len: 12; v_gene: TRBV6-2/TRBV6-3; j_gene: TRBJ1-6; CDR3aa: ASSLTGTNSPLH
abundance: many; len: 14; v_gene: TRBV25-1; j_gene: TRBJ2-2; CDR3aa: ASSLGTGGASGELF
abundance: many; len: 11; v_gene: TRBV10-3; j_gene: TRBJ1-5; CDR3aa: AISESEGQPQH
abundance: many; len: 12; v_gene: TRBV6-2/TRBV6-3; j_gene: TRBJ2-1; CDR3aa: ASSRESPYNEQF
abundance: .; len: 14; v_gene: TRBV5-5; j_gene: TRBJ2-1; CDR3aa: ASSPGTSGNGNEQF
abundance: many; len: 13; v_gene: TRBV3-1; j_gene: TRBJ2-3; CDR3aa: ASSQVDLSTDTQY
abundance: many; len: 12; v_gene: TRBV28; j_gene: TRBJ2-1; CDR3aa: ASSPTEIHNEQF
abundance: .; len: 12; v_gene: TRBV7-9; j_gene: TRBJ2-7; CDR3aa: ASSLGLAGDEQY